The 6 T cell receptor beta chains listed next were all sequenced from one sample in a study of early T cells in non-severe SARS-CoV-2 infection. Each CDR3 protein is one row after TCRdb ran MiXCR on the 5' RACE reads. The sample contains approximately 33,000 distinct CDR3 sequences, 3% to 4% of which appear only once. Material: whole blood. Receptors originate from an adult who was a healthcare worker with PCR-confirmed SARS-CoV-2 infection or an uninfected control (not recorded which).

The V call is TRBV7-2, the J call TRBJ2-3; the D is unclear. The CDR3 contains 15 residues. V lost 5 bases to trimming and J lost 0 bases, with 12 bases between them. Germline CDR1 and CDR2: SGHTA and FQGNSA. CDR3 sequence (DNA): TGTGCCAGCAGCCGAACGTCCCCTAGCACAGATACGCAGTATTTT. This encodes CASSRTSPSTDTQYF.

This clonotype was recorded many times. V and J are TRBV27 and TRBJ2-3, with 7 bases lining up with TRBD1. The CDR3 covers 14 residues. The germline CDR1 and CDR2 sequences are MNHEY and SMNVEV (reference sequence). V shed 3 bases and J 3 bases; nucleotides not matched to a gene: 3. CDR3 in amino acids: CASSLKGATDTQYF. The CDR3 region has the DNA TGTGCCAGCAGTTTGAAGGGGGCGACAGATACGCAGTATTTT.

This clonotype was picked up many times. V gene TRBV4-1 combines with J gene TRBJ2-5; D is unresolved. The V gene's germline CDR1 is MGHRA and CDR2 YSYEKL. The V gene lost 3 bases and the J gene lost 5 bases, with 10 bases spanning the gap. The CDR3 has 13 residues. The CDR3 bases are TGCGCCAGCAGCCAGGACGTTTTGGAGACCCAGTACTTC. Protein: CASSQDVLETQYF.

This clonotype was seen many times. This chain connects TRBV24-1 to TRBJ2-1, with 10 nucleotides matching TRBD2. The J segment lost 6 bases and the V segment lost 3 bases, leaving 13 bases of the junction unmatched. In germline, CDR1 is KGHDR, CDR2 SFDVKD. This CDR3 has 18 residues. Written as DNA, the CDR3 is TGTGCCACCAGTGATCAAAGACCCAGCGGGAGGGGCCGCAATGAGCAGTTCTTC. Protein sequence: CATSDQRPSGRGRNEQFF.

This clonotype showed up many times. The rearrangement links TRBV18 to TRBJ2-3; D uncertain. V lost 4 bases and J lost 0, with 17 bases in between. The CDR3 is 17 amino acids. The germline CDR1 and CDR2 sequences are KGHSH and LQKENI. The chain's CDR3 is CASSLTNSAWSTDTQYF. As DNA, the CDR3 is TGTGCCAGCTCACTGACAAACAGCGCCTGGAGCACAGATACGCAGTATTTT.

This clonotype came up many times. V is TRBV29-1 and J is TRBJ2-1; 8 nucleotides agree with TRBD1. Germline CDR1 reads SQVTM; CDR2 reads ANQGSEA. This CDR3 is built from 15 residues. The junction had 11 bases not matched to a gene; V was cut back by 3 bases and J by 7 bases. In DNA, the CDR3 is TGCAGCGTTGACACACAGGGGGACCCCGGGAATGAGCAGTTCTTC. Translating gives CSVDTQGDPGNEQFF.